This T cell receptor (beta chain) was obtained from a study of blood T cells in healthy people across ages (dated by TCRdb to the mid-2010s). Concerning the study at large: In model experiments, template switching captured roughly one uniquely barcoded TCR beta cDNA molecule for every two T cells. Using deep sequencing normalized with unique cDNA molecular identifiers, the study measured how TCR beta repertoire diversity changes with age. Donors were grouped into four age groups: young (average approximately 15 years), middle-aged (39), aged (around 62) and long-lived (over 80). Using the same blood draw, the study looked at two additional independent replicas of 1 million unique cDNA reads for two donors, one aged 18 to 30 and the other aged 80 or older.

The CDR3, from cysteine to phenylalanine, totals 14 residues. Just CDR3 DNA is preserved here, 42 bases in frame from base 1. CDR1 and CDR2, looked up from the germline V gene, are SGDLS and YYNGEE. The paper as a whole reports these results and caveats: As age increased, observed TCR beta diversity per million T cells dropped in a roughly linear way, and a significant reduction was already evident by age roughly 36. Donor CMV infection status was unknown, potentially confounding age-related changes in expanded clonotypes. Total diversity estimates from one million sequenced T cells were considered lower bounds and underestimates. Compared with the aged group, the long-lived group had more naive CD4+ T cells, fewer expanded clones and increased TCR diversity, suggesting age selection. There was a strong correlation between observed TCR beta diversity and the percentage of naive T cells measured by flow cytometry. Conclusive comparison of naive and antigen-experienced compartments was prevented by the profiling of bulk unsorted PBMCs.

For this clonotype: The antigen this receptor binds is unknown. No per-base quality is available; no much larger clone lies one base away.

Donors were roughly 40 systemically healthy Caucasian individuals from Russia aged 6 to 90 years. Each donor gave roughly 9.5 milliliters of peripheral blood, collected into EDTA-treated Vacutainer tubes. PBMCs were isolated by Ficoll-Paque density-gradient centrifugation, with at least 6.5 million obtained per sample. Total RNA was extracted from PBMCs with Trizol reagent, with at least 5 micrograms obtained per sample. For every donor, an aliquot of PBMCs went through flow cytometry to measure the percentages of naive CD45RAhigh/CD27high T cells. The library was produced with 5' RACE. Sequencing took place on an Illumina HiSeq 2500. A second about 7 to 12 cycle PCR used a sample-barcoded 5' primer and a J-beta primer mix. A unique molecular identifier was introduced onto each TCR beta cDNA molecule by a template-switch 5' adaptor carrying 12 random nucleotides. At least 2.5 million CDR3-containing paired-end reads were obtained from each sample. All of the RNA was converted into first-strand cDNA using the Mint cDNA synthesis kit, with a TRBC-specific oligonucleotide serving as the primer. Following uracil-DNA glycosylase treatment, a first 18-cycle PCR with universal primers M1SS and BC2_uni_R was performed on all cDNA. On the study's bioinformatics: Each sample was normalized by randomly selecting 1 million high-quality reads, each carrying a distinct molecular identifier. Reads with shared molecular identifiers were discarded instead of being binned into consensus sequences. MiTCR, with a Q25 quality threshold and the strictest error-elimination algorithm, was used for CDR3 identification, clonotype clustering and error correction. A nonparametric unseen species model with Euler transformation was used to estimate lower-bound total TCR beta diversity. TCRdb cleaned the public reads at Q25 with fastp, built clones with MiXCR and kept in-frame beta chains. Under each unique CDR3 protein, matching rows form one entry showing the most common genes and DNA. The V and J calls were determined by TCRdb, not by the authors. The sample has over 700,000 distinct CDR3 sequences on record, around 25% of them singletons. 9% to 9.5% of the sample rests with the top ten.

The same data also went into a second study, on T cells of mothers and their children. As described in the second report: Donors were nine systemically healthy Caucasian individuals: three mothers and their six children. cDNA synthesis used all of the extracted RNA, with approximately 1.4 ug of RNA in each 15 ul reaction. In the second PCR, the M1S primer added sample barcodes and 2-4 random nucleotides. Over 9.5 million TCR beta CDR3 reads were obtained for each mother, and approximately 3 million reads were obtained for each child. Thymic selection similarly shapes TCR recombination output in related and unrelated pairs, with minor effect from inherited differences. Normalized repertoire overlap was always found to be slightly, but never significantly, higher in related mother-child pairs than in unrelated mother-child pairs. Persistent microchimeric T cell clones were not detected, at a sensitivity of about 100 clones per million clonotypes. Deep NGS was used in the study to compare the TCR beta repertoires of mothers and children and to look for features that separate related mother-child pairs from unrelated individuals. The mean age was around 40 +/- 4 years for the mothers and about 12 +/- 4 years for the children. After adapters were ligated using NEBNext reagents, the libraries underwent 100+100 nt paired-end sequencing on an Illumina HiSeq 2000. To prevent cross-contamination, the mother and child libraries were prepared a month apart and were sequenced in separate runs. Between about 500,000 and 2,100,000 distinct TCR beta clonotypes were identified per donor. Naive TCR beta clonotypes were estimated from low-frequency clonotypes matched to each donor's FACS-determined naive share, without sorting.

This clonotype originated in a boy between 10 and 17 years old in good health. Recombination linked TRBV9 to TRBJ2-5, and perhaps TRBD1 as D gene, on 6 matching bases. TRBJ2-1 explains the end of the DNA better; the J call may be wrong. Sequencing input: blood. The CDR3 corresponds to CASSAVGGYNEQFF. The nucleotide sequence is TGTGCCAGCAGCGCTGTAGGGGGCTACAATGAGCAGTTCTTC.